A single sample is the source of the 6 T cell receptor beta chains below, sequenced in a study of T cell clonotyping in hematopoietic cell transplantation. Stated time point: recipient sample about 28 days before transplant, after cytoreduction. The data were produced by immunoSEQ multiplex PCR, yet TCRdb's version contains in-frame clones alone and is incomplete. The sample includes some 13,000 clones, around 80% seen only once; the top ten take 16%. The input for sequencing was peripheral blood mononuclear cells, taken before stem cell transplant. The receptors here all came from a man in his fifties or sixties with acute myeloid leukemia. Some clones in this sample may be carry-over from other donors' samples.

The chain has TRBV7-8 and TRBJ1-2; D gene ambiguous. Trimming took 2 bases from V and 2 from J, leaving 12 bases between them. CDR1 and CDR2 from the germline V gene are SGHVS and FQNEAQ. The CDR3 extends over 15 amino acids. The CDR3 DNA is TGTGCCAGCAGCTTACTGGATACCATGAACTATGGCTACACCTTC. It is translated as CASSLLDTMNYGYTF.

The genes are TRBV7-2 and TRBJ2-1; 9 nucleotides line up with TRBD2. The germline gives CDR1 SGHTA, CDR2 FQGNSA. J gave up 4 bases and V 5 bases, and 12 bases lay outside the gene matches. This CDR3 is 17 amino acids long. The CDR3 sequence: CASSLNSGGDQYNEQFF. The CDR3 DNA sequence: TGTGCCAGCAGCCTGAATAGCGGGGGAGATCAATACAATGAGCAGTTCTTC.

In the case of this clone: This clone may be a read error of a much larger clone one base away. This chain uses TRBV19 with TRBJ2-5, with D perhaps TRBD2 (6 bases). Germline CDR1 LNHDA, CDR2 SQIVND (reference sequence). The CDR3 consists of 12 residues. The CDR3 spells CATGEDQETQYF. The CDR3 coding sequence is TGTGCGACGGGGGAGGACCAAGAGACCCAGTACTTC.

The chain links TRBV4-1 to TRBJ2-1; D is undetermined. The CDR3 spans 15 residues. Germline CDR1 and CDR2: MGHRA and YSYEKL. V was shortened by 4 bases and J by 2 bases, with 12 bases between the two germline ends. The CDR3 DNA reads as TGCGCCAGCAGCCTGCAGACGTTGACCTACAATGAGCAGTTCTTC. The encoded protein is CASSLQTLTYNEQFF.

The V and J genes are TRBV5-6 and TRBJ2-6; D is perhaps TRBD2 (5 bases). CDR3 length: 15 amino acids. The ends were cut back, 1 base at V and 2 bases at J, with 7 bases in the middle. Germline loops: CDR1 SGHDT, CDR2 YYEEEE. The CDR3 is CASSLRGTGANVLTF. The CDR3 DNA reads as TGTGCCAGCAGCTTGCGAGGGACTGGGGCCAACGTCCTGACTTTC.

The gene calls are TRBV14 and TRBJ2-5; D ambiguous. Germline loops: CDR1 SGHDN, CDR2 FVKESK. The CDR3 is made up of 13 amino acids. The V gene lost 2 bases and the J gene lost 0 bases, with 4 bases spanning the gap. DNA for the CDR3: TGTGCCAGCAGCCAACTGTACCAAGAGACCCAGTACTTC. Residues: CASSQLYQETQYF.